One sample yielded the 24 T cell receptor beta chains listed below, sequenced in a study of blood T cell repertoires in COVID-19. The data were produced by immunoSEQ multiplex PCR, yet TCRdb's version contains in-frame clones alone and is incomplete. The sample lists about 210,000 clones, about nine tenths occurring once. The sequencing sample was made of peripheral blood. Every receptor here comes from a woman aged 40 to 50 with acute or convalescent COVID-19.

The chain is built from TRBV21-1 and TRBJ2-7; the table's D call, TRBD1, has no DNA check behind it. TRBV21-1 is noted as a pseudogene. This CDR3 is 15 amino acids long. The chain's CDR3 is CASSTSWDRGLEQYV. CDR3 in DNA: TGTGCCAGCAGCACTTCCTGGGACAGGGGGCTCGAGCAGTACGTC.

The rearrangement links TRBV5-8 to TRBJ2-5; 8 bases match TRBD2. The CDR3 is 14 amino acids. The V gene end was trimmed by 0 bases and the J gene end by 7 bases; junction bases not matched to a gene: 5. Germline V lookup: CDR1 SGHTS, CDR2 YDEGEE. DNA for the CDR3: TGTGCCAGCAGCTTGGAACGGGGGGGGGCGACCCAGTACTTC. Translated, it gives CASSLERGGATQYF.

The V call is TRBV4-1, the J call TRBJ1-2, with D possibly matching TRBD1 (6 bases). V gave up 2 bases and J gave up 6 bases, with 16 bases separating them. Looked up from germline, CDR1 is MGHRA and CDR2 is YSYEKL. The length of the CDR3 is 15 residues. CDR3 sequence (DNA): TGCGCCAGCAGCCAATTTCGGGGGGCGATGGATGGCTACACCTTC. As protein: CASSQFRGAMDGYTF.

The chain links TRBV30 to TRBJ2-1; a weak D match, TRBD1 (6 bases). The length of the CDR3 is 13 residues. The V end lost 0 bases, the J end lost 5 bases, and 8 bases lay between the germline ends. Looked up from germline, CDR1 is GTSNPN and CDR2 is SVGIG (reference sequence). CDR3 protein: CAWSVYRDNEQFF. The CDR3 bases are TGTGCCTGGAGTGTATACAGGGACAATGAGCAGTTCTTC. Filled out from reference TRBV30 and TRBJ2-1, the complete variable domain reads SQTIHQWPATLVQPVGSPLSLECTVEGTSNPNLYWYRQAAGRGLQLLFYSVGIGQISSEVPQNLSASRPQDRQFILSSKKLLLSDSGFYLCAWSVYRDNEQFFGPGTRLTVL.

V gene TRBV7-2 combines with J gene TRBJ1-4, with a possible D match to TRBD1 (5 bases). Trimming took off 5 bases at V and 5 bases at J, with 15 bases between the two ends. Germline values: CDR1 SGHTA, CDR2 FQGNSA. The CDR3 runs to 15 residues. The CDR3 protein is CASSLLGAANEKLFF. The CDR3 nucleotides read TGTGCCAGCAGCCTCCTTGGGGCAGCGAATGAAAAACTGTTTTTT.

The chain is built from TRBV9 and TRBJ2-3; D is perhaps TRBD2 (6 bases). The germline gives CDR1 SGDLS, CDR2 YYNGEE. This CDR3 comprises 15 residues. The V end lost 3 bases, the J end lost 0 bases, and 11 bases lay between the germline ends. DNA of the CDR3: TGTGCCAGCAGCGGGGACTCCCCAAGCACAGATACGCAGTATTTT. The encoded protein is CASSGDSPSTDTQYF.

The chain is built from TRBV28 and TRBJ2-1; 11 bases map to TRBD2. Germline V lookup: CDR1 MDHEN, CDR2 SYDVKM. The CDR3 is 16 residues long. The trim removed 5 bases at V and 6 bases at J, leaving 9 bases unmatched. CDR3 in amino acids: CASSGLAGGSVNEQFF. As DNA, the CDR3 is TGTGCCAGCAGTGGGCTAGCGGGGGGCTCCGTCAATGAGCAGTTCTTC.

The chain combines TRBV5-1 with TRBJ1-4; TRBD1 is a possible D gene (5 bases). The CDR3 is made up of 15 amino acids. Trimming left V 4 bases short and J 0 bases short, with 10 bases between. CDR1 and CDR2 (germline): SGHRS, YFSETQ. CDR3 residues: CASSGSTATNEKLFF. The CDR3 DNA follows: TGCGCCAGCAGCGGGTCGACAGCAACTAATGAAAAACTGTTTTTT.

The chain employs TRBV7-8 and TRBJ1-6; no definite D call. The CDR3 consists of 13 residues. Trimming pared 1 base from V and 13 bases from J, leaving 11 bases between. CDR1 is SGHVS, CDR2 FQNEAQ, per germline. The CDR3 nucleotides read TGTGCCAGCAGCTTAGAGGCGTCGAGGCCCCTCCACTTT. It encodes CASSLEASRPLHF.

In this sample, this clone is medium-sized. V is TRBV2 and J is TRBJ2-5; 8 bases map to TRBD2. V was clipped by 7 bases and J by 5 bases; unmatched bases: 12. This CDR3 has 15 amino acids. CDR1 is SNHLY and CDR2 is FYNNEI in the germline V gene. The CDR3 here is CASTSSGSHGETQYF. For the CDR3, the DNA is TGTGCCAGCACCTCTAGCGGGTCCCACGGGGAGACCCAGTACTTC.

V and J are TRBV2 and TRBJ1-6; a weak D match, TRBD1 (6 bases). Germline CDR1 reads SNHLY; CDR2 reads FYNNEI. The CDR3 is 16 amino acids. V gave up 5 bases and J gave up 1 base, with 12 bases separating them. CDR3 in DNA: TGTGCCAGCAGTTACAGGGCGGTTTCCTATAATTCACCCCTCCACTTT. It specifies CASSYRAVSYNSPLHF.

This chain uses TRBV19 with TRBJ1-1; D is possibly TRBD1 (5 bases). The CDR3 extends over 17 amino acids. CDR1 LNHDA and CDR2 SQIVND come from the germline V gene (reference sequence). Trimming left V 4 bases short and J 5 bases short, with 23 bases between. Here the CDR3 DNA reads TGTGCCAGTAGTAAGACTCCCTCGACCAGGGTGGGGACTGAAGCTTTCTTT. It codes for CASSKTPSTRVGTEAFF.

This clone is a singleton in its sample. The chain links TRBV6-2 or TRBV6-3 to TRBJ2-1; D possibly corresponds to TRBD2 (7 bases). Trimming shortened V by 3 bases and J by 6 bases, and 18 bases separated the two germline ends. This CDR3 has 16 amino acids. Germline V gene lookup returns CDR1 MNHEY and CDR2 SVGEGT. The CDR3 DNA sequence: TGTGCCAGCAGTTATCCACGGGGGGCCCAGTCCAATGAGCAGTTCTTC. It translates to CASSYPRGAQSNEQFF.

CDR3 loop: CASSLLGKGANEKLFF. CDR3 DNA: TGCGCCAGCAGCTTGTTAGGTAAAGGGGCTAATGAAAAACTGTTTTTT. This rearrangement joins TRBV5-1 to TRBJ1-4; TRBD1 might be the D (5 bases). The germline V and J ends were trimmed by 1 base and 3 bases, with 13 bases remaining between them. CDR1 is SGHRS and CDR2 is YFSETQ in the germline V gene. The CDR3 sequence is 16 residues long.

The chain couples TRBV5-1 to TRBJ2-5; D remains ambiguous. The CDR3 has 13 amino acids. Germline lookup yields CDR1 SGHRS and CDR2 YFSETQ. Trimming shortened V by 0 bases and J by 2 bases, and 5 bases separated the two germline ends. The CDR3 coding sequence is TGCGCCAGCAGCTTGGATCGGCAAGAGACCCAGTACTTC. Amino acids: CASSLDRQETQYF.

CDR3 sequence reads: CATRGGGAVGETQYF. CDR3 in DNA: TGTGCCACACGCGGCGGGGGGGCAGTAGGGGAGACCCAGTACTTC. The chain uses TRBV10-3 and TRBJ2-5; TRBD2 agrees at 9 bases. V shed 10 bases, J shed 5 bases, and the junction held 14 bases outside the gene matches. The CDR3 has 15 amino acids. CDR1 and CDR2 (germline): ENHRY, SYGVKD.

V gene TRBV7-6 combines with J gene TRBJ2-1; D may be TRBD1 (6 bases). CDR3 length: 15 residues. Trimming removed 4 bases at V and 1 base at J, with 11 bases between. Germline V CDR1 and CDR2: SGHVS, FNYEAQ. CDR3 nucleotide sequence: TGTGCCAGCAGCTCCCCGGGACAATCCTACAATGAGCAGTTCTTC. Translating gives CASSSPGQSYNEQFF.

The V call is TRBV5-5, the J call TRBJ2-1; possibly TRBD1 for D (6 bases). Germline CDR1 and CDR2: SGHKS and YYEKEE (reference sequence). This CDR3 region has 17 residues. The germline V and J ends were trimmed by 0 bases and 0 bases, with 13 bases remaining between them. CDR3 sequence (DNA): TGTGCCAGCAGCTTGGCATCAACAGGGTTCTCCTACAATGAGCAGTTCTTC. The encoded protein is CASSLASTGFSYNEQFF.

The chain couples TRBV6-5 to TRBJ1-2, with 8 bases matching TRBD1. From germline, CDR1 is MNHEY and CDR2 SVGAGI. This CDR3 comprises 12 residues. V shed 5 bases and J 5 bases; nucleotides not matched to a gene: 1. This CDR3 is CASSTGGYGYTF. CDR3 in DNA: TGTGCCAGCAGTACAGGGGGGTATGGCTACACCTTC.

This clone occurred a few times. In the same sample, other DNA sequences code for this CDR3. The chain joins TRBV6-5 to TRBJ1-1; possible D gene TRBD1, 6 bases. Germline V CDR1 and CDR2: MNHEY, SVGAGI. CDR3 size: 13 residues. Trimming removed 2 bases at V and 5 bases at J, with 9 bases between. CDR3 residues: CASSYQGNTEAFF. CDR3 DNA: TGTGCCAGCAGTTACCAGGGGAATACTGAAGCTTTCTTT.

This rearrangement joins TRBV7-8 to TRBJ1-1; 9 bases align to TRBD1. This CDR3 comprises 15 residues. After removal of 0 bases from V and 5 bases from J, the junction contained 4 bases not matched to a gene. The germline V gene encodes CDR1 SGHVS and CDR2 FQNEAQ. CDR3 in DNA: TGTGCCAGCAGCTTAGCGGACAGGGGAAGAACTGAAGCTTTCTTT. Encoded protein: CASSLADRGRTEAFF.

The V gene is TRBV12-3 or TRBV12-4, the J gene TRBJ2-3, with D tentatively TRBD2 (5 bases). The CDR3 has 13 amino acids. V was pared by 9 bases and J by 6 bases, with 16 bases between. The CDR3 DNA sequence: TGTGCCAGTGTAGCGCGGAATGCGGATACGCAGTATTTT. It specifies CASVARNADTQYF.

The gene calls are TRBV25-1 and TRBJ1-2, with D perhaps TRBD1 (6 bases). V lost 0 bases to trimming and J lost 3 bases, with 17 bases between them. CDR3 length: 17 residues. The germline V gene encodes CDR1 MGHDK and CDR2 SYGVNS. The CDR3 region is CASSEYTVWGPDYGYTF. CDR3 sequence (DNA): TGTGCCAGCAGTGAATATACTGTGTGGGGGCCGGACTATGGCTACACCTTC.

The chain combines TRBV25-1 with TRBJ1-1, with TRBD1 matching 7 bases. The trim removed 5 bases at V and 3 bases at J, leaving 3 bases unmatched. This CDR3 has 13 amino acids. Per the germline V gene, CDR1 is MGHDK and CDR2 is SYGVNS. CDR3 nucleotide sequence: TGTGCCAGCAGTAATACAGGGGACACTGAAGCTTTCTTT. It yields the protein CASSNTGDTEAFF.